Shown below are 15 T cell receptor beta chains from a single sample sequenced in a study of T cell responses to AZD1222 COVID-19 vaccine. Clones were read by immunoSEQ multiplex PCR, and TCRdb kept only the in-frame ones, dropping some. In the table there are 98,000 or so clones, about 89% of which are singletons. The sequenced sample was peripheral blood, obtained on day 0 of AZD1222 vaccination. Every receptor here comes from an adult in good health.

The chain links TRBV5-4 to TRBJ2-7; a possible D gene is TRBD1 (5 bases). The germline gives CDR1 SGHNT, CDR2 YYREEE (reference sequence). This CDR3 comprises 14 residues. The V end lost 3 bases, the J end lost 1 base, and 11 bases lay between the germline ends. The CDR3 DNA sequence: TGTGCCAGCAGCTCATCCCGGACATCCTACGAGCAGTACTTC. Its translation is CASSSSRTSYEQYF.

This chain links TRBV19 with TRBJ1-2, with 7 bases that match TRBD1. This CDR3 has 14 residues. The germline gives CDR1 LNHDA, CDR2 SQIVND (reference sequence). Trimming took 6 bases from V and 2 from J; bases not matched to a gene: 6. CDR3 in amino acids: CASSEGGPNYGYTF. As DNA, the CDR3 is TGTGCCAGTAGCGAAGGGGGCCCAAACTATGGCTACACCTTC.

This chain uses TRBV4-1 with TRBJ2-7; D unresolved. The CDR3 sequence is 16 residues long. The V end lost 0 bases, the J end lost 0 bases, and 12 bases lay between the germline ends. Germline lookup yields CDR1 MGHRA and CDR2 YSYEKL. The DNA of the CDR3 is TGCGCCAGCAGCCAAGATCTGAAACGAGACTCCTACGAGCAGTACTTC. Protein product: CASSQDLKRDSYEQYF.

The chain recombines TRBV10-3 with TRBJ2-7; unclear D gene. Germline CDR1 ENHRY, CDR2 SYGVKD. CDR3 length equals 16 residues. V lost 0 bases, J lost 1 base, and 13 bases lay in between. This CDR3 reads CAISESSGFGSYEQYF. In DNA form, the CDR3 reads TGTGCCATCAGTGAGTCGTCAGGATTTGGATCCTACGAGCAGTACTTC.

The rearrangement joins TRBV5-1 to TRBJ1-2; TRBD1 matches 8 bases. Germline-derived CDR1 and CDR2 are SGHRS and YFSETQ. V gave up 4 bases and J gave up 5 bases; unmatched junction bases: 10. CDR3 length: 15 amino acids. The CDR3 nucleotides are TGCGCCAGCAGCCCAAAGGACAGGGTAGCATATGGCTACACCTTC. It yields the protein CASSPKDRVAYGYTF.

This chain connects TRBV20-1 to TRBJ1-2, with 7 bases that match TRBD1. Germline CDR1 DFQATT, CDR2 SNEGSKA (reference sequence). CDR3 size: 18 residues. J gave up 5 bases and V 3 bases, and 21 bases lay outside the gene matches. CDR3 bases: TGCAGTGCTAGTACGCTCCATGGTCAAGGGGGCCCGGAGTATGGCTACACCTTC. Encoded protein: CSASTLHGQGGPEYGYTF.

This chain joins TRBV12-5 and TRBJ2-7; 8 nucleotides agree with TRBD1. This CDR3 region has 13 residues. Germline lookup yields CDR1 LGHNT and CDR2 FRNRAP. J gave up 3 bases and V 4 bases, and 2 bases lay outside the gene matches. The CDR3 coding sequence is TGTGCTAGTGGTTGGACAGGGCTCTACGAGCAGTACTTC. Amino acids: CASGWTGLYEQYF.

Concerning this clone: Compared with germline, one end of the junction differs, possibly owing to a read error. The chain carries TRBV7-9 and TRBJ2-3; 7 nucleotides match TRBD2. Germline V gene data show CDR1 as SEHNR and CDR2 as FQNEAQ (reference sequence). The CDR3 runs 18 residues. CDR3 sequence: CASSLAPWGGGVIDTQYF. Here the CDR3 DNA reads TGTGCCAGCAGTTTAGCCCCATGGGGGGGAGGAGTCATTGATACGCAGTATTTT.

The chain employs TRBV5-4 and TRBJ2-3; D perhaps matches TRBD2 (6 bases). V lost 4 bases to trimming and J lost 0 bases, with 9 bases between them. This CDR3 spans 14 amino acids. Germline V gene sequence: CDR1 SGHNT, CDR2 YYREEE (reference sequence). The CDR3 sequence: CASSSGGSTDTQYF. CDR3 nucleotide sequence: TGTGCCAGCAGCAGTGGGGGGAGCACAGATACGCAGTATTTT.

This clone appeared once. V is TRBV7-9 and J is TRBJ1-3; D possibly corresponds to TRBD1 (6 bases). This CDR3 is built from 15 residues. Trimming cost V 6 bases and J 4 bases, with 16 bases left between them. Germline values: CDR1 SEHNR, CDR2 FQNEAQ (reference sequence). The CDR3: CASRYTGMNGNTIYF. In DNA form, the CDR3 reads TGTGCCAGCAGATACACAGGGATGAACGGAAACACCATATATTTT.

J is TRBJ1-2 and V is TRBV6-5, with D perhaps TRBD1 (5 bases). V gave up 6 bases and J gave up 7 bases, with 12 bases separating them. CDR3 size: 12 residues. Germline assignment: CDR1 MNHEY and CDR2 SVGAGI. This CDR3 is CASSREAGGYTF. The CDR3 DNA is TGTGCCAGCAGCAGGGAAGCTGGTGGCTACACCTTC.

The chain employs TRBV6-5 and TRBJ2-5; 7 positions match TRBD2. The CDR3 contains 12 residues. Germline CDR1 reads MNHEY; CDR2 reads SVGAGI. The ends lost 11 bases at V and 3 bases at J; junction bases unmatched: 6. CDR3 amino acids: CAGGSPEETQYF. DNA of the CDR3: TGTGCCGGCGGGAGTCCAGAAGAGACCCAGTACTTC.

The gene calls are TRBV27 and TRBJ1-2, with TRBD1 matching 7 bases. This CDR3 spans 15 amino acids. The trim removed 0 bases at V and 6 bases at J, leaving 7 bases unmatched. CDR1 is MNHEY, CDR2 SMNVEV, per germline (reference sequence). CDR3 DNA: TGTGCCAGCAGTTTATCGAAGGCAGGGGGAAATGGCTACACCTTC. This sequence encodes CASSLSKAGGNGYTF.

This clone was seen only once. The chain carries TRBV27 and TRBJ1-2; D remains unclear. The CDR3 loop spans 13 amino acids. The germline V gene encodes CDR1 MNHEY and CDR2 SMNVEV (reference sequence). Trimming removed 2 bases at V and 8 bases at J, with 12 bases between. As DNA, the CDR3 is TGTGCCAGCAGTTTAGGCCCCTCGTCCGGCTACACCTTC. This codes for CASSLGPSSGYTF.

This clone was seen a single time. The V gene is TRBV6-2 or TRBV6-3, the J gene TRBJ1-2; 12 bases match TRBD1. CDR3 size: 15 residues. The V and J ends lost 5 bases and 7 bases, in that order; junction bases with no gene match: 8. CDR1 MNHEY and CDR2 SVGEGT come from the germline V gene. This CDR3 is CASSNRDRGQGGYTF. CDR3 DNA sequence: TGTGCCAGCAGTAACCGGGACAGGGGGCAGGGTGGCTACACCTTC.